This section outlines one T cell receptor (beta chain) sequence together with its context. The antigen is undetermined. A sample-barcoded 5' primer and a J-beta primer mix were used in a second PCR of roughly 7 to 11 cycles. TCRdb re-called the 5' RACE reads through MiXCR, storing one row per CDR3 protein. The sample shows 1.8 million or so distinct CDR3 sequences, roughly two fifths of them seen only once. This entry belongs to a study of blood T cells in healthy people across ages. Turning to the study itself: About one barcoded beta molecule per two T cells was the capture yield of template switching. Study conclusions and caveats: The study found more naive CD4+ cells and higher diversity in long-lived than aged donors.

Sample: blood. This clonotype was obtained from a human donor in good health.

For the CDR3, the DNA is TGTGCCAGCAGTTACTCGGGCTACTCCTACGAGCAGTACTTC. Encoded protein: CASSYSGYSYEQYF. The chain joins TRBV6-2 or TRBV6-3 to TRBJ2-7; D gene unclear. V lost 0 bases, J lost 0 bases, and 6 bases lay in between. The CDR3 runs 14 residues. Germline values: CDR1 MNHEY, CDR2 SVGEGT.